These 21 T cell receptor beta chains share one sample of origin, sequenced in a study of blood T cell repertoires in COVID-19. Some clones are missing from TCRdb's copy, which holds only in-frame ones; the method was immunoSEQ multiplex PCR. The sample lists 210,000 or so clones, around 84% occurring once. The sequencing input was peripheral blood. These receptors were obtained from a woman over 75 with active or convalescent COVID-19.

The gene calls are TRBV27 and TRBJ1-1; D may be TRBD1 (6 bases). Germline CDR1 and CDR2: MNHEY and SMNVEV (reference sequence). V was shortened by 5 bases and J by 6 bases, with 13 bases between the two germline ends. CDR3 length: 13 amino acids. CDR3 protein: CASSARTAPEAFF. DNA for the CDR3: TGTGCCAGCAGTGCGCGGACAGCCCCTGAAGCTTTCTTT.

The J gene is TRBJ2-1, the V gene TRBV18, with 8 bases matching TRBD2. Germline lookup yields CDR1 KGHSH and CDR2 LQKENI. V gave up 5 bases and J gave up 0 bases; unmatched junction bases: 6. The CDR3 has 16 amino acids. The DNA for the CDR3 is TGTGCCAGCTCAGCAATTAGCGGGGTCTCCTACAATGAGCAGTTCTTC. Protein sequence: CASSAISGVSYNEQFF.

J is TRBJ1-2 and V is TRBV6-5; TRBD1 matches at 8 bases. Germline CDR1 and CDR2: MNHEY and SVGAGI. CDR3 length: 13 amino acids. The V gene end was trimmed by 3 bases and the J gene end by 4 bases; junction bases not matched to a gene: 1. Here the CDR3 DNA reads TGTGCCAGCAGTTATCAGGGGGCCTATGGCTACACCTTC. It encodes CASSYQGAYGYTF.

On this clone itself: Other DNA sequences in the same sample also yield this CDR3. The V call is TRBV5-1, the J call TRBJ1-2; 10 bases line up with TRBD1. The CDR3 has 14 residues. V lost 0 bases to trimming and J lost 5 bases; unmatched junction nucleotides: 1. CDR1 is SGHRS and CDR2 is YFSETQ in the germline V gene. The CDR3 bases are TGCGCCAGCAGCTTGGAGGGACAGGGGTATGGCTACACCTTC. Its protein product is CASSLEGQGYGYTF. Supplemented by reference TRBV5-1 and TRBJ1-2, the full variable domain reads KAGVTQTPRYLIKTRGQQVTLSCSPISGHRSVSWYQQTPGQGLQFLFEYFSETQRNKGNFPGRFSGRQFSNSRSEMNVSTLELGDSALYLCASSLEGQGYGYTFGSGTRLTVV.

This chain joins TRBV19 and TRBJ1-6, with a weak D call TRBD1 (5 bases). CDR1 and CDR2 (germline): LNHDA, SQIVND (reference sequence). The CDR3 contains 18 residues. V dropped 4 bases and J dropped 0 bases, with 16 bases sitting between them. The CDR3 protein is CASSRWGSQSSYNSPLHF. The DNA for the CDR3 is TGTGCCAGTAGTAGGTGGGGCAGCCAGAGCTCCTATAATTCACCCCTCCACTTT.

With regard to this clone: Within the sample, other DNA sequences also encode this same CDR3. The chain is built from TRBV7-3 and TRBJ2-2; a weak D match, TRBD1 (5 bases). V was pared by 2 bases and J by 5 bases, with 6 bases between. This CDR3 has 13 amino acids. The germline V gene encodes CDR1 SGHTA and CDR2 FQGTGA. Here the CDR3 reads CASSLQGTGELFF. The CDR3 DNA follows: TGTGCCAGCAGCTTACAGGGAACCGGGGAGCTGTTTTTT.

The chain's CDR3 is CATSDQGQGGTDTQYF. The CDR3 nucleotides read TGTGCCACCAGTGACCAAGGACAGGGGGGCACAGATACGCAGTATTTT. This chain connects TRBV24-1 to TRBJ2-3, with 10 bases lining up with TRBD1. Germline lookup yields CDR1 KGHDR and CDR2 SFDVKD. This CDR3 is built from 16 residues. The J segment lost 1 base and the V segment lost 4 bases, leaving 4 bases of the junction unmatched.

The CDR3 reads CAISELGGRDGYTF. Written as DNA, the CDR3 is TGTGCCATCAGTGAGTTAGGAGGGAGGGATGGCTACACCTTC. This sequence joins TRBV10-3 and TRBJ1-2, with D unclear. The V end lost 1 base, the J end lost 6 bases, and 12 bases lay between the germline ends. The CDR3 covers 14 residues. Germline-derived CDR1 and CDR2 are ENHRY and SYGVKD.

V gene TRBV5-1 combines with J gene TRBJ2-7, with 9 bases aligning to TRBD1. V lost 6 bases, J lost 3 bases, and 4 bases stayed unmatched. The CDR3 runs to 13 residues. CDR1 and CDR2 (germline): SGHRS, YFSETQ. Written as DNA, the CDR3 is TGCGCCAGCAATCGGGACAGGGACTACGAGCAGTACTTC. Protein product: CASNRDRDYEQYF.

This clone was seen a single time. The CDR3 sequence: CASSVSIGEGSGEQYF. In nucleotides, the CDR3 is TGTGCCAGCAGCGTAAGTATTGGCGAGGGAAGTGGCGAGCAGTACTTC. V and J are TRBV9 and TRBJ2-7, with D perhaps TRBD2 (5 bases). Trimming left V 1 base short and J 6 bases short, with 20 bases between. From germline, CDR1 is SGDLS and CDR2 YYNGEE. This CDR3 is built from 16 residues.

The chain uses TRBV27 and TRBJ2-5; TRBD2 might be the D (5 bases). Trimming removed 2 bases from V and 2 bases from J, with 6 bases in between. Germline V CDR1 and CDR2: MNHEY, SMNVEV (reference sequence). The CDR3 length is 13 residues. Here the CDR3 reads CASSLRTQETQYF. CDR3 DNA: TGTGCCAGCAGTTTACGGACTCAAGAGACCCAGTACTTC.

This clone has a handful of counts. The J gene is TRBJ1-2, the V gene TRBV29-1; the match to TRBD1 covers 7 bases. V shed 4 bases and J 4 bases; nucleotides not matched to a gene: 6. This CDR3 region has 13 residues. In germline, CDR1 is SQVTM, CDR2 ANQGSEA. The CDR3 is CSVGPGGTYGYTF. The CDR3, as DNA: TGCAGCGTTGGCCCAGGGGGTACCTATGGCTACACCTTC.

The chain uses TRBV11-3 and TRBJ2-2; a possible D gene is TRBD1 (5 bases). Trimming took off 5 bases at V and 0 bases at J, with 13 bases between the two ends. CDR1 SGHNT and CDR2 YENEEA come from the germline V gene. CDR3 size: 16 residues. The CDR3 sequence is CASSAGWTTNTGELFF. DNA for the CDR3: TGTGCCAGCAGCGCTGGCTGGACAACGAACACCGGGGAGCTGTTTTTT.

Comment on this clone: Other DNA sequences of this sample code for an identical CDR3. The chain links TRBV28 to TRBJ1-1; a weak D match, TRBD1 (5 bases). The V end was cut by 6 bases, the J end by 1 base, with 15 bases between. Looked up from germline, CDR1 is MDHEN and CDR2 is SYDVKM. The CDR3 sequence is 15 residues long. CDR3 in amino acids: CASSFSPGKNTEAFF. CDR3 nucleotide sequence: TGTGCCAGCAGCTTCAGCCCAGGGAAGAACACTGAAGCTTTCTTT. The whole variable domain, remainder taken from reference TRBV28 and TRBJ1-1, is DVKVTQSSRYLVKRTGEKVFLECVQDMDHENMFWYRQDPGLGLRLIYFSYDVKMKEKGDIPEGYSVSREKKERFSLILESASTNQTSMYLCASSFSPGKNTEAFFGQGTRLTVV.

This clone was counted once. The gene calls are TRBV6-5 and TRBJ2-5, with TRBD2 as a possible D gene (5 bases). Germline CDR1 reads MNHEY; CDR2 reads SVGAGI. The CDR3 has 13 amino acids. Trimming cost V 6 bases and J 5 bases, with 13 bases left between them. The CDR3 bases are TGTGCCAGCAGGATACTAGGCGGGGAGACCCAGTACTTC. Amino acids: CASRILGGETQYF.

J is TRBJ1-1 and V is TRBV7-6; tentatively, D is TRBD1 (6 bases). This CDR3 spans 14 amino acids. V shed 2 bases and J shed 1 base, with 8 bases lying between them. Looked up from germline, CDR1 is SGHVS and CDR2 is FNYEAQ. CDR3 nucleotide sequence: TGTGCCAGCAGCTTAAACAGGGAGAACACTGAAGCTTTCTTT. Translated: CASSLNRENTEAFF.

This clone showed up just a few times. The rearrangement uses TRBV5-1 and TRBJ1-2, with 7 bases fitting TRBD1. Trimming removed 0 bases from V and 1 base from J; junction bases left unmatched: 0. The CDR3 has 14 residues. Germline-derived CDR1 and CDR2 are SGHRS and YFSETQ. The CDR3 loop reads CASSLGDSNYGYTF. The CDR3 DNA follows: TGCGCCAGCAGCTTGGGGGACAGTAACTATGGCTACACCTTC.

The DNA of the CDR3 is TGTGCCAGCAGTGACCTAGCGGGGGGAGAGACCCAGTACTTC. Translated, it gives CASSDLAGGETQYF. This chain joins TRBV6-2 or TRBV6-3 and TRBJ2-5; TRBD2 matches 11 bases. The CDR3 is 14 amino acids. The V and J ends lost 5 bases and 4 bases, in that order; junction bases with no gene match: 3. Germline V gene sequence: CDR1 MNHEY, CDR2 SVGEGT.

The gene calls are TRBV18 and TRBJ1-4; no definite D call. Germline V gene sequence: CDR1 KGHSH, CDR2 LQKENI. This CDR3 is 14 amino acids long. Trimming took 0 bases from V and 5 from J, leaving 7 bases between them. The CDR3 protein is CASSPPSLNEKLFF. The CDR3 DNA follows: TGTGCCAGCTCACCACCCAGTCTCAATGAAAAACTGTTTTTT.

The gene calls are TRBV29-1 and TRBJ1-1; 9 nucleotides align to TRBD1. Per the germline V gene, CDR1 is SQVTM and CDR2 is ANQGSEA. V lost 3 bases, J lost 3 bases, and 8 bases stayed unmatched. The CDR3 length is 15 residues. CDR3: CSVDGATGGYTEAFF. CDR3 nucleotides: TGCAGCGTTGACGGAGCGACAGGGGGATACACTGAAGCTTTCTTT. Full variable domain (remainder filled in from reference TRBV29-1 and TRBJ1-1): SAVISQKPSRDICQRGTSLTIQCQVDSQVTMMFWYRQQPGQSLTLIATANQGSEATYESGFVIDKFPISRPNLTFSTLTVSNMSPEDSSIYLCSVDGATGGYTEAFFGQGTRLTVV.

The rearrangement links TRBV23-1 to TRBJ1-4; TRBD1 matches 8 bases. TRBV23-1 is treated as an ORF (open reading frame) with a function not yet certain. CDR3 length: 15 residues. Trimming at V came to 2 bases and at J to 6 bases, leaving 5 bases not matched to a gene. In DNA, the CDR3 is TGCGCCAGCAGTCAAGCGGACAGGGAGGATGAAAAACTGTTTTTT. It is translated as CASSQADREDEKLFF.